These 26 T cell receptor beta chains originate from one sample sequenced in a study of T cells in Graves' hyperthyroidism and ophthalmopathy. TCR beta CDR3 regions were amplified from RNA. The HTBI primer set drove a first-round RT-PCR of the TCR CDR3. TCRdb ran MiXCR on the multiplex PCR reads and lists one entry per CDR3 protein. The sample shows 280,000 or so distinct CDR3 sequences, 12% to 15% of them seen only once. Sequencing was performed on blood. The source is a woman between 50 and 59 years old with Graves' hyperthyroidism that later progressed to Graves' ophthalmopathy.

At least ten counts were recorded for this clonotype. This CDR3 reads CASSLGSGNTEAFF. Written as DNA, the CDR3 is TGCGCCAGCAGCTTGGGGTCGGGGAACACTGAAGCTTTCTTT. V and J are TRBV5-1 and TRBJ1-1; D remains ambiguous. Germline V gives CDR1 SGHRS, CDR2 YFSETQ. The CDR3 consists of 14 residues. Trimming shortened V by 0 bases and J by 1 base, and 7 bases separated the two germline ends.

This clonotype occurred many times. This rearrangement joins TRBV9 to TRBJ2-1; no clear D gene. The V end lost 2 bases, the J end lost 5 bases, and 20 bases lay between the germline ends. The CDR3 is 17 amino acids. The germline gives CDR1 SGDLS, CDR2 YYNGEE. The chain's CDR3 is CASSVGIQGRADNEQFF. CDR3 coding DNA: TGTGCCAGCAGCGTTGGGATTCAAGGTCGGGCGGACAATGAGCAGTTCTTC. Looking up the rest from reference TRBV9 and TRBJ2-1 gives the full variable domain: DSGVTQTPKHLITATGQRVTLRCSPRSGDLSVYWYQQSLDQGLQFLIQYYNGEERAKGNILERFSAQQFPDLHSELNLSSLELGDSALYFCASSVGIQGRADNEQFFGPGTRLTVL.

In this sample, this clonotype turned up many times. The rearrangement joins TRBV10-3 to TRBJ1-5; the D gene is possibly TRBD1 (5 bases). Germline CDR1 and CDR2: ENHRY and SYGVKD. The CDR3 spans 16 residues. The V and J ends lost 4 bases and 2 bases respectively, with 15 bases between them. As DNA, the CDR3 is TGTGCCATCAGTGGGGGACCGGTGAGCGGCAATCAGCCCCAGCATTTT. It codes for CAISGGPVSGNQPQHF.

The sample holds many counts of this clonotype. This rearrangement joins TRBV5-1 to TRBJ2-7; 15 nucleotides line up with TRBD2. The V gene's germline CDR1 is SGHRS and CDR2 YFSETQ. The CDR3 covers 19 residues. Germline trimming cut 5 bases from V and 2 bases from J; bases unmatched to any gene: 14. This CDR3 is CASSYIWTSGRAQPYEQYF. The CDR3 nucleotides are TGCGCCAGCAGTTACATCTGGACTAGCGGGAGGGCCCAACCCTACGAGCAGTACTTC.

The rearrangement joins TRBV3-1 to TRBJ2-1; 10 bases fit TRBD2. The J segment lost 8 bases and the V segment lost 1 base, leaving 11 bases of the junction unmatched. The germline gives CDR1 LGHDT, CDR2 YNNKEL (reference sequence). The CDR3 totals 17 residues. CDR3 DNA: TGTGCCAGCAGCCAAGTCGGCAGCGGGAGGGCTAGGGATGAGCAGTTCTTC. It is translated as CASSQVGSGRARDEQFF.

Many counts were recorded for this clonotype. V is TRBV7-2 and J is TRBJ1-2; 7 bases line up with TRBD1. The CDR3 runs to 14 residues. The J segment lost 8 bases and the V segment lost 5 bases, leaving 11 bases of the junction unmatched. CDR1 and CDR2 from the germline V gene are SGHTA and FQGNSA. CDR3 in DNA: TGTGCCAGCAGCATCATGACAGGGACGGTCGGCTACACCTTC. Translating it yields CASSIMTGTVGYTF.

This clonotype was counted ten times or more. This sequence joins TRBV11-2 and TRBJ1-1; D possibly corresponds to TRBD1 (5 bases). The CDR3 has 14 amino acids. Trimming stripped 5 bases from V and 0 bases from J, with 10 bases between. Germline CDR1 reads SGHAT; CDR2 reads FQNNGV. Here the CDR3 DNA reads TGTGCCAGCAGCCGGGGGGGGGTGAACACTGAAGCTTTCTTT. Translated, it gives CASSRGGVNTEAFF.

This clonotype was recorded at least ten times. DNA for the CDR3: TGCAGTGCTACGACCAGGGGCGGCTATGGCTACACCTTC. As protein: CSATTRGGYGYTF. The rearrangement joins TRBV20-1 to TRBJ1-2, with D tentatively TRBD1 (6 bases). The CDR3 totals 13 residues. The V gene lost 4 bases and the J gene lost 4 bases, with 13 bases spanning the gap. Germline V gene lookup returns CDR1 DFQATT and CDR2 SNEGSKA (reference sequence).

Remarks on this clonotype: The junction and the germline gene differ at one end; a read error may be behind it. V and J are TRBV5-1 and TRBJ2-7, with D possibly being TRBD2 (6 bases). This CDR3 spans 16 amino acids. Germline V lookup: CDR1 SGHRS, CDR2 YFSETQ. CDR3 region: CASRSLGGIGSYGQYF. The CDR3 DNA reads as TGCGCCAGCCGCTCCCTGGGAGGAATAGGGTCCTACGGGCAGTACTTC.

This clonotype was seen ten or more times. This chain links TRBV2 with TRBJ2-2, with D unresolved. From germline, CDR1 is SNHLY and CDR2 FYNNEI. This CDR3 comprises 14 residues. The V and J ends lost 4 bases and 4 bases respectively, with 10 bases between them. The CDR3, as DNA: TGTGCCAGCAGTGTTTGGGGTCCCACCGGGGAGCTGTTTTTT. Protein product: CASSVWGPTGELFF.

The chain has TRBV19 and TRBJ1-5; tentatively, D is TRBD1 (6 bases). This CDR3 region has 12 residues. Per the germline V gene, CDR1 is LNHDA and CDR2 is SQIVND (reference sequence). The V end lost 4 bases, the J end lost 11 bases, and 12 bases lay between the germline ends. CDR3 sequence (DNA): TGTGCCAGTAGTAGAGAGGACAGAGCCCAGCATTTT. Protein sequence: CASSREDRAQHF.

Only a few counts were recorded for this clonotype. The chain links TRBV6-4 to TRBJ2-3, with 11 bases lining up with TRBD2. Germline CDR1 and CDR2: MRHNA and SNTAGT. V lost 5 bases to trimming and J lost 4 bases; unmatched junction nucleotides: 5. The CDR3 is made up of 15 amino acids. The CDR3 spells CASSTGTSGSDTQYF. In DNA form, the CDR3 reads TGTGCCAGCAGTACCGGGACTAGCGGCTCAGATACGCAGTATTTT.

This clonotype came up many times. The rearrangement joins TRBV27 to TRBJ2-3; tentative D call: TRBD1 (6 bases). Germline CDR1 is MNHEY and CDR2 is SMNVEV (reference sequence). V lost 5 bases and J lost 2, with 11 bases in between. The CDR3 is 14 residues long. In DNA form, the CDR3 reads TGTGCCAGCAGTGAGGGGGTACACACAGATACGCAGTATTTT. This codes for CASSEGVHTDTQYF.

In its sample, this clonotype was seen many times. The rearrangement joins TRBV29-1 to TRBJ1-1; TRBD1 agrees at 9 bases. The CDR3 is made up of 11 amino acids. V was clipped by 6 bases and J by 11 bases; unmatched bases: 7. The germline gives CDR1 SQVTM, CDR2 ANQGSEA. As DNA, the CDR3 is TGCAGCGTCCGGACAGGGGAAGACGCTTTCTTT. Translating it yields CSVRTGEDAFF.

The chain has TRBV20-1 and TRBJ1-1; the D is unclear. The germline V gene encodes CDR1 DFQATT and CDR2 SNEGSKA (reference sequence). This CDR3 has 12 amino acids. Trimming shortened V by 2 bases and J by 7 bases, and 11 bases separated the two germline ends. The CDR3 is CSARPEPFEAFF. The DNA of the CDR3 is TGCAGTGCTAGACCGGAACCCTTTGAAGCTTTCTTT.

Ten or more counts support this clonotype. The chain has TRBV19 and TRBJ2-7; TRBD2 aligns across 14 bases. Trimming removed 6 bases from V and 0 bases from J; junction bases left unmatched: 13. The germline V gene has CDR1 LNHDA and CDR2 SQIVND (reference sequence). The CDR3 length is 19 residues. CDR3 DNA: TGTGCCAGTAGGCGCAGTTCTCCCGGGACTAGCGGGAGCTCCTACGAGCAGTACTTC. Amino acids: CASRRSSPGTSGSSYEQYF. The whole variable domain, remainder taken from reference TRBV19 and TRBJ2-7, is DGGITQSPKYLFRKEGQNVTLSCEQNLNHDAMYWYRQDPGQGLRLIYYSQIVNDFQKGDIAEGYSVSREKKESFPLTVTSAQKNPTAFYLCASRRSSPGTSGSSYEQYFGPGTRLTVT.

This clonotype was counted at least ten times. The V gene is TRBV29-1, the J gene TRBJ2-1, with TRBD2 as a possible D gene (5 bases). Germline V gene sequence: CDR1 SQVTM, CDR2 ANQGSEA. V was clipped by 3 bases and J by 4 bases, with 13 bases between them. CDR3 size: 14 residues. CDR3 protein: CSVDGPSLYNEQFF. CDR3 DNA: TGCAGCGTTGACGGGCCTAGCCTATACAATGAGCAGTTCTTC.

As regards this clonotype: With a much larger clone just one base away, this may be a read error. The rearrangement uses TRBV7-8 and TRBJ1-1, with a tentative D call TRBD1 (6 bases). The CDR3 contains 15 residues. CDR1 is SGHVS, CDR2 FQNEAQ, per germline. V gave up 10 bases and J gave up 3 bases, with 21 bases separating them. This chain's CDR3 is CANIPAGARDTEAFF. CDR3 DNA sequence: TGTGCCAACATCCCTGCGGGGGCGCGGGACACTGAAGCTTTCTTT.

This clonotype came up once. The chain uses TRBV5-1 and TRBJ1-6; 8 nucleotides align to TRBD1. Germline V gene sequence: CDR1 SGHRS, CDR2 YFSETQ. After removal of 7 bases from V and 8 bases from J, the junction contained 5 bases not matched to a gene. This CDR3 is 13 amino acids long. This CDR3 is CASGAGGYSPLHF. The CDR3 nucleotides read TGCGCCAGCGGGGCAGGGGGCTATTCACCCCTCCACTTT.

This clonotype has only one observation. The chain carries TRBV11-1 and TRBJ1-3, with a possible D match to TRBD1 (6 bases). Trimming cost V 3 bases and J 4 bases, with 10 bases left between them. CDR1 and CDR2 (germline): SGHAT, FQDESV (reference sequence). The CDR3 runs to 14 residues. The chain's CDR3 is CASSFGGAGNTIYF. CDR3 nucleotide sequence: TGTGCCAGCAGCTTCGGGGGGGCAGGAAACACCATATATTTT.

This clonotype was detected ten times or more. The chain employs TRBV28 and TRBJ1-2; a possible D gene is TRBD1 (5 bases). The germline V gene encodes CDR1 MDHEN and CDR2 SYDVKM. The CDR3 is 13 residues long. Trimming pared 3 bases from V and 5 bases from J, leaving 10 bases between. Here the CDR3 DNA reads TGTGCCAGCAGTTTTAGAGGGGTTTATGGCTACACCTTC. Translated: CASSFRGVYGYTF.

Here the CDR3 reads CRPTEPNTEAFF. CDR3 nucleotides: TGCAGACCGACGGAGCCAAACACTGAAGCTTTCTTT. This chain connects TRBV20-1 to TRBJ1-1; no clear D. CDR3 length: 12 residues. Germline V gene sequence: CDR1 DFQATT, CDR2 SNEGSKA (reference sequence).

The chain has TRBV19 and TRBJ1-5, with 7 bases identical to TRBD1. CDR3 length equals 14 residues. CDR1 and CDR2 (germline): LNHDA, SQIVND (reference sequence). V trimming: 3 bases; J trimming: 6 bases; junction bases outside the gene matches: 5. CDR3 sequence: CASSIDRDVQPQHF. The CDR3 DNA reads TGTGCCAGTAGTATCGACAGGGATGTTCAGCCCCAGCATTTT.

This clonotype was seen only a few times. J is TRBJ1-3 and V is TRBV29-1; D gene ambiguous. This CDR3 has 12 amino acids. V was cut by 7 bases and J by 4 bases, with 11 bases left in between. Per the germline V gene, CDR1 is SQVTM and CDR2 is ANQGSEA. In DNA form, the CDR3 reads TGCAGCGCCCCGGACGGCGGAAACACCATATATTTT. This encodes CSAPDGGNTIYF.

This chain links TRBV30 with TRBJ1-5, with D unresolved. The CDR3 runs 14 residues. With 0 bases removed from V and 1 base from J, the gap between germline ends came to 7 bases. Germline V CDR1 and CDR2: GTSNPN, SVGIG (reference sequence). The DNA of the CDR3 is TGTGCCTGGAGTGTACTGGCCAGCAATCAGCCCCAGCATTTT. This encodes CAWSVLASNQPQHF.

There are many counts of this clonotype. The V gene is TRBV7-9, the J gene TRBJ2-3; D remains unclear. V was shortened by 2 bases and J by 1 base, with 7 bases between the two germline ends. Germline CDR1 is SEHNR and CDR2 is FQNEAQ (reference sequence). The CDR3 spans 14 residues. The CDR3 nucleotides read TGTGCCAGCAGCTTAAACCAGGGCACAGATACGCAGTATTTT. It translates to CASSLNQGTDTQYF.